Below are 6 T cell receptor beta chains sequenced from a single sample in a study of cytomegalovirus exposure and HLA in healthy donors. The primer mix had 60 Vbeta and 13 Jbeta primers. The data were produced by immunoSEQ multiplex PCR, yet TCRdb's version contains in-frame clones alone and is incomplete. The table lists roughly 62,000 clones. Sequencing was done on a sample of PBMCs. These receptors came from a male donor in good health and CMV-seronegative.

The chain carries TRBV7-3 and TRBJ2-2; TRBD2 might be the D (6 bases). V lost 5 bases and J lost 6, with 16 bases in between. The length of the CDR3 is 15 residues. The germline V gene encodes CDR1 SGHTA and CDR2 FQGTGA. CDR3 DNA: TGTGCCAGCAGCCCCCACCAGGGAGGTCCCGGGGAGCTGTTTTTT. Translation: CASSPHQGGPGELFF.

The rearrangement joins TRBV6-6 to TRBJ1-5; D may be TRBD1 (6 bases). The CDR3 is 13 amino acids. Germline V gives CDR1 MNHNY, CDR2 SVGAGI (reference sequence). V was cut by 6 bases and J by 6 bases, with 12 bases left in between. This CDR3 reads CASRYRESQPQHF. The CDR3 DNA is TGTGCCAGCAGGTACAGGGAGAGTCAGCCCCAGCATTTT.

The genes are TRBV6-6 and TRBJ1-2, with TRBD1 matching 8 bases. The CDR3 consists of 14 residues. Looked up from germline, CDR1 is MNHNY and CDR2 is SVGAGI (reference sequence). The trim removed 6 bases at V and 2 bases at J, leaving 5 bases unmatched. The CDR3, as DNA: TGTGCCAGCAGCCCTCGACAGGGGAACTATGGCTACACCTTC. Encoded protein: CASSPRQGNYGYTF.

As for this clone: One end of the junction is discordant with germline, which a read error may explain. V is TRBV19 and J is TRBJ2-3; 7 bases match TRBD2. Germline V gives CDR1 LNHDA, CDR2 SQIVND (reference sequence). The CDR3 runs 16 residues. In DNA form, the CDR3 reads TGTGCCAGTAGTATATCGGCTAGCGGATACACAGATAAGCAGTATTTT. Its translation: CASSISASGYTDKQYF.

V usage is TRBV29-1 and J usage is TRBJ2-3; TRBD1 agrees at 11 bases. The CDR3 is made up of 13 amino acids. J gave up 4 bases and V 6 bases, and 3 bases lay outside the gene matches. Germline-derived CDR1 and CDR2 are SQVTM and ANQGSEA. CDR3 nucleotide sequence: TGCAGCGTGAGGACAGGGGGCCCAGATACGCAGTATTTT. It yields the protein CSVRTGGPDTQYF.

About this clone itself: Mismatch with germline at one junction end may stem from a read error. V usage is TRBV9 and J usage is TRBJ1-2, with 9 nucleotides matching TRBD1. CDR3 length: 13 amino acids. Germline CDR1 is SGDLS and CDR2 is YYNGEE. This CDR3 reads CASSAPGQGSYYF. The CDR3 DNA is TGTGCCAGCAGCGCTCCGGGACAGGGAAGTTATTACTTC.